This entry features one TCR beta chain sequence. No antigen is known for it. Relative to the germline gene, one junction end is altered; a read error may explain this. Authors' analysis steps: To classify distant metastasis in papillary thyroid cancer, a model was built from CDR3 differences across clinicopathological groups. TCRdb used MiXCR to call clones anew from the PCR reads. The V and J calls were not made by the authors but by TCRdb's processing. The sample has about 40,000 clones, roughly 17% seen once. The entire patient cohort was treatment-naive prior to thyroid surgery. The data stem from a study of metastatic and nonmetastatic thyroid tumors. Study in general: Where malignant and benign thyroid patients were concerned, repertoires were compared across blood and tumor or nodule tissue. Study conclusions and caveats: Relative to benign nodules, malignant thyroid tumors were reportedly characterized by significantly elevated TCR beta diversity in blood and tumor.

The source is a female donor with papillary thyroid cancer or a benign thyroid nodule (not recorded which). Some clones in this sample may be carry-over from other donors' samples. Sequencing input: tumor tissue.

CDR3 sequence reads: CASSRQSNKPQHF. The DNA of the CDR3 is TGTGCCAGCAGCAGACAGAGCAATAAGCCCCAGCATTTT. This rearrangement joins TRBV7-2 to TRBJ1-5; possibly TRBD1 for D (5 bases). The CDR3 covers 13 residues. Germline V gene sequence: CDR1 SGHTA, CDR2 FQGNSA.